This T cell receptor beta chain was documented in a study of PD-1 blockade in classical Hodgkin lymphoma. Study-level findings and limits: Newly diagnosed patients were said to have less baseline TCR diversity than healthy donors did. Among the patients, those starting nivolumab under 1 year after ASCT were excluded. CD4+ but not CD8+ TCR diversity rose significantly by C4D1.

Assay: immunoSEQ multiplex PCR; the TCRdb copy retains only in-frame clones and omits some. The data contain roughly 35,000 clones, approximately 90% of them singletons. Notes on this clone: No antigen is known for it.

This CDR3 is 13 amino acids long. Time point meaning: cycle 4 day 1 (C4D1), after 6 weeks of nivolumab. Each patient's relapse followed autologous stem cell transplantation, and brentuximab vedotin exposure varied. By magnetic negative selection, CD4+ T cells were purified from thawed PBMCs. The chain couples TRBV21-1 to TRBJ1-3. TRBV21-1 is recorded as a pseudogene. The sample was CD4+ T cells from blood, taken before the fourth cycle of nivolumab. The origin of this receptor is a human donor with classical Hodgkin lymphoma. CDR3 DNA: TGTGCCAGCAGCAAAGTCGGGCGAAACACCATATATTTT. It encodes CASSKVGRNTIYF.